Here is one T cell receptor beta chain with its context. Its antigen is still unknown. J lost 2 bases, V lost 3 bases, and 6 bases had no gene match. Germline CDR1 reads SGDLS; CDR2 reads YYNGEE. This CDR3 contains 16 residues. This record comes from a study of identical twins. TCRdb reprocessed the 5' RACE reads with MiXCR, giving one entry per CDR3 protein. The sample carries roughly 480,000 distinct CDR3 sequences, approximately 25% recorded once. Study results and caveats: In beta out-of-frame sequences, the excess sharing between twins was weaker. Models underestimated how often monozygotic twins shared out-of-frame TCR alpha.

These data were also reused for a study on T cells expressing NK-cell markers.

This sequence originates from a woman aged 18-29 years in good health. The gene calls are TRBV9 and TRBJ2-1; 9 bases line up with TRBD1. The sample taken for sequencing was CD4+ T cells sorted from blood. CDR3 region: CASSAPTGGPYNEQFF. The CDR3 coding sequence is TGTGCCAGCAGCGCTCCGACAGGGGGACCCTACAATGAGCAGTTCTTC.